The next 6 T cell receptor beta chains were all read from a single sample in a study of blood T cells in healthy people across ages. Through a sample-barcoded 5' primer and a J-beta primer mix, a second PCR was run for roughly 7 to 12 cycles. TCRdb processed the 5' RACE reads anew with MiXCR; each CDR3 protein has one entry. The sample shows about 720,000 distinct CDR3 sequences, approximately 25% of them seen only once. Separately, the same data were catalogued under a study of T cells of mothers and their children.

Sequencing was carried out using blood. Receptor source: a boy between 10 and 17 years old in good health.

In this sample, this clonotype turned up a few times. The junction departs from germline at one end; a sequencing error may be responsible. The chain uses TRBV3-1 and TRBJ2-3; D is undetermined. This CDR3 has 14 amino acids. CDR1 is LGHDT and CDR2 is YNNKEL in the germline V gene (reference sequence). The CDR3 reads CAGSQVASTDTQYF. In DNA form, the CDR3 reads TGTGCCGGCAGCCAAGTGGCCAGCACAGATACGCAGTATTTT.

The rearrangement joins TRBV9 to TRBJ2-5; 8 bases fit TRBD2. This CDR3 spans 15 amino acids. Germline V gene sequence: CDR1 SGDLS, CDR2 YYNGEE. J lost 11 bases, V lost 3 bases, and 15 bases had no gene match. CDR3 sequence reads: CASSGGGLEGREQYF. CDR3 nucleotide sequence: TGTGCCAGCAGCGGCGGGGGACTAGAGGGCAGGGAGCAGTACTTC.

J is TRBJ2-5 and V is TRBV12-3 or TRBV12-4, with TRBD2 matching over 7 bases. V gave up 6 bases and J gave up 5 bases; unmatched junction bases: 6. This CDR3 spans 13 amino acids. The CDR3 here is CASRYAGVETQYF. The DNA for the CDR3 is TGTGCCAGCAGGTATGCGGGAGTGGAGACCCAGTACTTC.

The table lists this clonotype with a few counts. DNA for the CDR3: TGTGCCATCAGTGAGGTTAGGAGGGAGGAAGAGACCCAGTACTTC. This sequence encodes CAISEVRREEETQYF. The V and J genes are TRBV10-3 and TRBJ2-1, with D perhaps matching TRBD2 (6 bases). The J call may be wrong; the DNA end is better matched by TRBJ2-5. Germline V gene lookup returns CDR1 ENHRY and CDR2 SYGVKD. This CDR3 is built from 15 residues.

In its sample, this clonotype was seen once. The CDR3 region has the DNA TGTGCCACCGTGAGGGACGTCCAAGAGACCCAGTACTTC. It yields the protein CATVRDVQETQYF. The chain combines TRBV2 with TRBJ2-5, with D perhaps assigned TRBD1 or TRBD2 (5 bases each). This CDR3 is built from 13 residues. Trimming stripped 10 bases from V and 1 base from J, with 13 bases between. In germline, CDR1 is SNHLY, CDR2 FYNNEI. The entire variable domain, with the rest obtained from reference TRBV2 and TRBJ2-5, is as follows: EPEVTQTPSHQVTQMGQEVILRCVPISNHLYFYWYRQILGQKVEFLVSFYNNEISEKSEIFDDQFSVERPDGSNFTLKIRSTKLEDSAMYFCATVRDVQETQYFGPGTRLLVL.

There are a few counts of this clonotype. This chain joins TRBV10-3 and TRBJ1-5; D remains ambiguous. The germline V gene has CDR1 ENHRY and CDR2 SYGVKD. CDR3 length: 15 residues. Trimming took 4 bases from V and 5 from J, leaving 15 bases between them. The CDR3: CAISGGPTTDQPQHF. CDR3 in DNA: TGTGCCATCAGTGGAGGACCCACGACGGATCAGCCCCAGCATTTT.